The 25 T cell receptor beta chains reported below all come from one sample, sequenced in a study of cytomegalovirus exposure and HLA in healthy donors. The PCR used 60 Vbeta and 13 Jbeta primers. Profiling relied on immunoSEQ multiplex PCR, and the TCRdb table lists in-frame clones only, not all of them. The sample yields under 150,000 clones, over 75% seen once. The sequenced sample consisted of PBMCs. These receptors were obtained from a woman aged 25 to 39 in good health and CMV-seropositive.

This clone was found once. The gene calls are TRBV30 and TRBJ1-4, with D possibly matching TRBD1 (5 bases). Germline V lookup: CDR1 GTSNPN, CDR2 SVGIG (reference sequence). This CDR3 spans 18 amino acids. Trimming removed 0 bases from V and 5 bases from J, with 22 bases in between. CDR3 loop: CAWSVRREGPAPNEKLFF. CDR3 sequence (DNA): TGTGCCTGGAGTGTACGAAGGGAGGGGCCAGCTCCCAATGAAAAACTGTTTTTT.

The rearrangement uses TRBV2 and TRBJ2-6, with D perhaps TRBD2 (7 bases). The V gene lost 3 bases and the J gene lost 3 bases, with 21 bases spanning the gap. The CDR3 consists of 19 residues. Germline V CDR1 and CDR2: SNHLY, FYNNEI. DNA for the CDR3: TGTGCCAGCAGTGACTCTAACGGGGGGCGCCCCTTTGGGGCCAACGTCCTGACTTTC. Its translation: CASSDSNGGRPFGANVLTF.

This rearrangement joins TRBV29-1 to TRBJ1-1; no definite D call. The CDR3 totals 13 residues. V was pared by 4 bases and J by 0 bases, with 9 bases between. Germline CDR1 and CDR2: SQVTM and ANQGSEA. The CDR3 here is CSVGQSVNTEAFF. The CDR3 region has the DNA TGCAGCGTTGGACAATCAGTGAACACTGAAGCTTTCTTT.

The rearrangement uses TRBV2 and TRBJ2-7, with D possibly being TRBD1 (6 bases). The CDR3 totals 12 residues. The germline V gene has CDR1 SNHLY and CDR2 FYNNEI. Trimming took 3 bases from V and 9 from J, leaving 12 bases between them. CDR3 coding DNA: TGTGCCAGCAGTGAGTTGGCGGACAGGCAGTACTTC. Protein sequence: CASSELADRQYF. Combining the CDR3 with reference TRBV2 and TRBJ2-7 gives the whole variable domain EPEVTQTPSHQVTQMGQEVILRCVPISNHLYFYWYRQILGQKVEFLVSFYNNEISEKSEIFDDQFSVERPDGSNFTLKIRSTKLEDSAMYFCASSELADRQYFGPGTRLTVT.

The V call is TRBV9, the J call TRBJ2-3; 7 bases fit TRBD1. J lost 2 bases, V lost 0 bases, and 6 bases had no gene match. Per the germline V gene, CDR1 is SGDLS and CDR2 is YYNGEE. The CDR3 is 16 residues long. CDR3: CASSVGRTGYTDTQYF. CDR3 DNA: TGTGCCAGCAGCGTAGGCAGGACAGGTTACACAGATACGCAGTATTTT.

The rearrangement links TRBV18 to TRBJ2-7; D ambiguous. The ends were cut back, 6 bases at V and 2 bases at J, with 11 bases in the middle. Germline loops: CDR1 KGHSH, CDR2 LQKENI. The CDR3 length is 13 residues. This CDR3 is CASSPTEAYEQYF. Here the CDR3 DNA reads TGTGCCAGCTCCCCGACTGAAGCCTACGAGCAGTACTTC.

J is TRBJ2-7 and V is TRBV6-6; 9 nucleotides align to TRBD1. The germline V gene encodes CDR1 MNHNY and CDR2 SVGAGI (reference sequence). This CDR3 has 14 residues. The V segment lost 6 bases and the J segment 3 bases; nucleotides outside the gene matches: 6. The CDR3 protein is CASSAQGALYEQYF. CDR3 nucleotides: TGTGCCAGCAGCGCACAGGGGGCCCTCTACGAGCAGTACTTC.

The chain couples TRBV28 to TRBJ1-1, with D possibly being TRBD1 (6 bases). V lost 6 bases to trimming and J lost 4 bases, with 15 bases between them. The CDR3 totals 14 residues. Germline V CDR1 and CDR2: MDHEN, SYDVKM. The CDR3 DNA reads TGTGCCAGCAGCCTCAGGGGCGAGGGCACTGAAGCTTTCTTT. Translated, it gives CASSLRGEGTEAFF.

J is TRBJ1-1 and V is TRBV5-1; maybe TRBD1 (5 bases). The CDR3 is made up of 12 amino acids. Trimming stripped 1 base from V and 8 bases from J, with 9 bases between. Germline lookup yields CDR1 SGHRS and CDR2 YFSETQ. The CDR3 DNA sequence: TGCGCCAGCAGCTTGTCCCAGGGAGAAGCTTTCTTT. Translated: CASSLSQGEAFF.

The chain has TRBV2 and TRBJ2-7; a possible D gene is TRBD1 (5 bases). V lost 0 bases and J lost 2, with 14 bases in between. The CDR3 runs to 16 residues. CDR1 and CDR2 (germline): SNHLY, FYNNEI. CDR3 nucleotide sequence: TGTGCCAGCAGTGAAGCGCTTCAGGGCCCTACCTACGAGCAGTACTTC. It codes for CASSEALQGPTYEQYF.

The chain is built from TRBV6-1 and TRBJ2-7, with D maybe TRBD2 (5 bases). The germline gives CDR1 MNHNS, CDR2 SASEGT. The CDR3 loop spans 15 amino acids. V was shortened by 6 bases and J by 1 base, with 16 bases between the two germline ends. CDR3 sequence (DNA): TGTGCCAGCAGCGATCGTCGGGATTGGTCCTACGAGCAGTACTTC. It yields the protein CASSDRRDWSYEQYF.

The DNA of the CDR3 is TGTGCCAGCGGGGCAGGGGGCTATCAGCCCCAGCATTTT. It yields the protein CASGAGGYQPQHF. The chain combines TRBV2 with TRBJ1-5; TRBD1 aligns across 8 bases. This CDR3 spans 13 amino acids. The germline gives CDR1 SNHLY, CDR2 FYNNEI. Losses at the gene ends were 8 bases for V and 5 bases for J; bases not matched to a gene: 5. The full variable domain, completed using reference TRBV2 and TRBJ1-5, is EPEVTQTPSHQVTQMGQEVILRCVPISNHLYFYWYRQILGQKVEFLVSFYNNEISEKSEIFDDQFSVERPDGSNFTLKIRSTKLEDSAMYFCASGAGGYQPQHFGDGTRLSIL.

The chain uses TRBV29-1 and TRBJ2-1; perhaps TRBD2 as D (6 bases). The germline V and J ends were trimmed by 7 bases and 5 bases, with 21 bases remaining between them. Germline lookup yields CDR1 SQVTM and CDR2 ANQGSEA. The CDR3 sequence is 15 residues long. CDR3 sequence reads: CSATRGTVYDNEQFF. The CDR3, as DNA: TGCAGCGCCACACGGGGGACGGTCTACGACAATGAGCAGTTCTTC.

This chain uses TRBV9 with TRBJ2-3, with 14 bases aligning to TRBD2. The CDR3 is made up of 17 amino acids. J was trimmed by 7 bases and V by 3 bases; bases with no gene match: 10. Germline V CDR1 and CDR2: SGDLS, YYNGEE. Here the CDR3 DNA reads TGTGCCAGCAGCGCCCTTGGACTAGCGGGGGGCGGGTATACGCAGTATTTT. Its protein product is CASSALGLAGGGYTQYF.

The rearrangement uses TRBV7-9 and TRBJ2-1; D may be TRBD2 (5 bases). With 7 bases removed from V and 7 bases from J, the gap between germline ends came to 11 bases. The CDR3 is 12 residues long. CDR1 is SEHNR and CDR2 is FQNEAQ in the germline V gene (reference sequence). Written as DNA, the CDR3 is TGTGCCAGCACCGGGGTGGTGAATGAGCAGTTCTTC. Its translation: CASTGVVNEQFF.

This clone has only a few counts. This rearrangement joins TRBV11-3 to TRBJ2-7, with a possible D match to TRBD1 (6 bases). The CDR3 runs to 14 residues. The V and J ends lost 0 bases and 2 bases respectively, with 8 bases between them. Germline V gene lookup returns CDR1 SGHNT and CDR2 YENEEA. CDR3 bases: TGTGCCAGCAGCTTAGATCAGGGGACCTACGAGCAGTACTTC. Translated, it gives CASSLDQGTYEQYF.

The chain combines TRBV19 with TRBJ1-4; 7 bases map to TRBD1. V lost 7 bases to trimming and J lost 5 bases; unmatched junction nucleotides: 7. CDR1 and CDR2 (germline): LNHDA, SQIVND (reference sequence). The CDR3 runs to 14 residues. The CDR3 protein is CASMEAGGNEKLFF. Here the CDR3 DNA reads TGTGCCAGTATGGAGGCAGGGGGAAATGAAAAACTGTTTTTT. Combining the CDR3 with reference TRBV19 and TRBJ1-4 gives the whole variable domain DGGITQSPKYLFRKEGQNVTLSCEQNLNHDAMYWYRQDPGQGLRLIYYSQIVNDFQKGDIAEGYSVSREKKESFPLTVTSAQKNPTAFYLCASMEAGGNEKLFFGSGTQLSVL.

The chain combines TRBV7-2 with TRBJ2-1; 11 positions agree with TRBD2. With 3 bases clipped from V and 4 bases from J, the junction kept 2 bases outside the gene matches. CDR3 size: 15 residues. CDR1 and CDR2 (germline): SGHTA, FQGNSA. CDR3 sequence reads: CASSLTSGEYNEQFF. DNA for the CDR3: TGTGCCAGCAGCTTGACTAGCGGGGAGTACAATGAGCAGTTCTTC.

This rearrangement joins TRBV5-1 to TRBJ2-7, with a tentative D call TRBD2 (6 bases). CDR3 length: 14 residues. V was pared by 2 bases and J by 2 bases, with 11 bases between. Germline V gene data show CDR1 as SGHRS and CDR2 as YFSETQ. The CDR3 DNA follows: TGCGCCAGCAGCTTAACGGCGGGGACCTACGAGCAGTACTTC. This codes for CASSLTAGTYEQYF.

The CDR3 spells CASSRLRVGQGITGELFF. In DNA, the CDR3 is TGTGCCAGCAGCCGATTAAGGGTGGGACAGGGGATCACCGGGGAGCTGTTTTTT. The gene calls are TRBV7-3 and TRBJ2-2, with 10 nucleotides matching TRBD1. The V gene end was trimmed by 5 bases and the J gene end by 4 bases; junction bases not matched to a gene: 13. The length of the CDR3 is 18 residues. Per the germline V gene, CDR1 is SGHTA and CDR2 is FQGTGA.

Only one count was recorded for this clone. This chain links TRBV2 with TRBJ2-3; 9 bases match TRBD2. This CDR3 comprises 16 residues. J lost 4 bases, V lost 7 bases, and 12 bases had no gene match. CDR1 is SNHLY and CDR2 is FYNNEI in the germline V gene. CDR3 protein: CASNSRSGSSPDTQYF. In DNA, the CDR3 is TGTGCCAGCAACTCACGTAGCGGGAGTTCCCCAGATACGCAGTATTTT.

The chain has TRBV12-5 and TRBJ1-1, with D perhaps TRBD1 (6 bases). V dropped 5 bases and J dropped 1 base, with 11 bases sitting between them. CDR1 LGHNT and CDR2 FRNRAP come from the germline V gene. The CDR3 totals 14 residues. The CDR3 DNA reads TGTGCTAGTGGTGCCGGACAGAAGAACACTGAAGCTTTCTTT. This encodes CASGAGQKNTEAFF.

This CDR3 is CAWSIMGAREAFF. CDR3 coding DNA: TGTGCCTGGAGTATAATGGGGGCTCGAGAAGCTTTCTTT. The chain recombines TRBV30 with TRBJ1-1; perhaps TRBD1 as D (6 bases). V lost 2 bases to trimming and J lost 8 bases, with 15 bases between them. Germline V CDR1 and CDR2: GTSNPN, SVGIG (reference sequence). This CDR3 spans 13 amino acids.

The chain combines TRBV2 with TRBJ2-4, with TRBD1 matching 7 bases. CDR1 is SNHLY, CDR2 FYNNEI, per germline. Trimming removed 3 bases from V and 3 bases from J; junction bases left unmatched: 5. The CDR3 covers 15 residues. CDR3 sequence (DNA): TGTGCCAGCAGTGAGACAGGGTTGGACAAAAACATTCAGTACTTC. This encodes CASSETGLDKNIQYF.

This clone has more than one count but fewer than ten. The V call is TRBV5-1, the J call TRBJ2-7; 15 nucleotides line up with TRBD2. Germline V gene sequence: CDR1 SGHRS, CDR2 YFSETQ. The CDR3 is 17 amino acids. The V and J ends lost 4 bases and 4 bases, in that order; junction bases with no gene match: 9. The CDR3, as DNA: TGCGCCAGCAGCCCAGGGACTAGCGGGAGGAAGACGTACGAGCAGTACTTC. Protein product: CASSPGTSGRKTYEQYF.